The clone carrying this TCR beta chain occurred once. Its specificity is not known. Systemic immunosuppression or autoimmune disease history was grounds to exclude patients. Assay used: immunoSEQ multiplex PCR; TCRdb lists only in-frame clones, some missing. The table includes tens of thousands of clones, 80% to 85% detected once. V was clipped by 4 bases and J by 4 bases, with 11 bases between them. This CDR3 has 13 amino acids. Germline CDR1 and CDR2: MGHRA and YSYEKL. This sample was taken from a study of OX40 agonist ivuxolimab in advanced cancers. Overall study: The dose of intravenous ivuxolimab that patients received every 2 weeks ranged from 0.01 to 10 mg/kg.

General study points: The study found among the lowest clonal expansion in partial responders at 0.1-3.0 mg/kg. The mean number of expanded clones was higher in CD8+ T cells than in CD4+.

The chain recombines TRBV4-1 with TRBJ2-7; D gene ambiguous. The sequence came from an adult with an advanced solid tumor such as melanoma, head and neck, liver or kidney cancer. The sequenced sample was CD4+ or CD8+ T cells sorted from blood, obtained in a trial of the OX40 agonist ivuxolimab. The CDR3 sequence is CASSLKLGYEQYF. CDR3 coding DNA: TGCGCCAGCAGCCTTAAATTAGGGTACGAGCAGTACTTC.